The clone carrying this T cell receptor (beta chain) was recorded many times. The target antigen is unknown. Over 18 months of follow-up, stable hyperthyroidism required that no ophthalmopathy appear. Hyperthyroidism patients, all newly diagnosed, had under 2 months' duration and ages of 18 to 65. Certain patients were not enrolled. These were patients with other autoimmune diseases, uncontrolled infections, pregnancy or lactation. RNA transcripts were the source from which TCR beta CDR3 regions were amplified. First-round RT-PCR relied on HTBI primers, and a second-round multiplex PCR came next. Each CDR3 protein is one row after TCRdb ran MiXCR on the multiplex PCR reads. This table holds 400,000 or so distinct CDR3 sequences, roughly a sixth found once. Germline CDR1 LNHNV, CDR2 YYDKDF (reference sequence). The CDR3 is 14 amino acids. V was trimmed by 0 bases and J by 10 bases, leaving 15 bases between them.

The record originates from a study of Graves' ophthalmopathy and Graves' hyperthyroidism. Findings of the study overall: Ophthalmopathy progression predictions by the model showed approximately 79% specificity and approximately 71% sensitivity.

This chain connects TRBV15 to TRBJ1-2, with TRBD1 as a possible D gene (6 bases). The sequence came from an adult woman with stable Graves' hyperthyroidism. The sample taken for sequencing was peripheral blood. The CDR3 region is CATSRETTRDNYTF. Here the CDR3 DNA reads TGTGCCACCAGCAGAGAGACGACGAGGGACAACTACACCTTC.